The entry below describes one TCR beta chain. The entry originates in a study of PD-L1 blockade in urothelial cancer. Looking at the study overall: In terms of prior chemotherapy, patients had received 0 to 3 regimens.

Method: immunoSEQ multiplex PCR; TCRdb's copy keeps in-frame clones and lacks some. The table lists fewer than 85,000 clones, about nine tenths of them singletons. This CDR3 comprises 11 residues. Per germline, CDR1 SGHNT and CDR2 YENEEA. The time point denotes: peripheral blood 6 weeks after treatment start. Between 1 and 8 samples per patient were obtained, pretreatment and on-treatment. The receptor was isolated from a man between 60 and 75 years old with urothelial cancer. This material consisted of PBMCs, taken around atezolizumab (anti-PD-L1) treatment. The chain combines TRBV11-3 with TRBJ1-1; D is unclear. CDR3 protein: CASSPGTEAFF. The CDR3 DNA is TGTGCTAGCTCCCCGGGGACTGAAGCTTTCTTT.